The source of this TCR beta chain is a study of blood T cell repertoires in COVID-19. This clone was seen more than once but under ten times. Original processing notes: Nucleated cell number was recorded as an estimate derived from reference gene primer amplification. Sequenced by immunoSEQ multiplex PCR; TCRdb stores in-frame clones only, minus some. V and J calls and clone size are as listed in that table; D and trimming were resolved from the DNA. The repertoire holds roughly 100,000 clones, with roughly 82% as singletons. The CDR3 totals 15 residues. Germline lookup yields CDR1 SNHLY and CDR2 FYNNEI. The V segment lost 4 bases and the J segment 2 bases; nucleotides outside the gene matches: 8.

The sample consisted of peripheral blood. The receptor comes from a human donor in a cohort sampled during active COVID-19. The rearrangement links TRBV2 to TRBJ2-7; 7 nucleotides match TRBD1. CDR3 sequence: CASSGNQGDTYEQYF. CDR3 sequence (DNA): TGTGCCAGCAGTGGAAATCAGGGGGACACCTACGAGCAGTACTTC.